These 13 T cell receptor beta chains were sequenced from one sample in a study of resident and recirculating memory T cells in vitiligo. Sequenced by immunoSEQ multiplex PCR; TCRdb stores in-frame clones only, minus some. The data contain more than 70,000 clones, 92% of them seen just once; the ten biggest clones take up approximately 4.8%. The specimen was blood. The receptor set was obtained from a male donor with vitiligo.

J is TRBJ2-7 and V is TRBV4-2; 10 bases agree with TRBD1. V lost 3 bases, J lost 4 bases, and 6 bases stayed unmatched. The germline V gene has CDR1 LGHNA and CDR2 YNFKEQ. This CDR3 has 15 residues. The CDR3 sequence: CASSQGGTGVYEQYF. CDR3 in DNA: TGTGCCAGCAGCCAGGGCGGGACAGGGGTTTACGAGCAGTACTTC.

In DNA form, the CDR3 reads TGTGCCAGCAGCGCGGGGGGTTGGGGTGAAGCTTTCTTT. This codes for CASSAGGWGEAFF. The gene calls are TRBV9 and TRBJ1-1; perhaps TRBD1 as D (5 bases). The V and J ends lost 3 bases and 7 bases respectively, with 13 bases between them. Germline loops: CDR1 SGDLS, CDR2 YYNGEE. The CDR3 runs 13 residues.

The chain combines TRBV30 with TRBJ2-3; D is possibly TRBD2 (6 bases). Per germline, CDR1 GTSNPN and CDR2 SVGIG (reference sequence). The CDR3 loop spans 13 amino acids. Trimming left V 2 bases short and J 1 base short, with 7 bases between. CDR3: CAWSWGGTDTQYF. The CDR3 nucleotides read TGTGCCTGGAGTTGGGGGGGCACAGATACGCAGTATTTT.

The chain uses TRBV9 and TRBJ2-1; 10 nucleotides agree with TRBD2. CDR1 and CDR2 from the germline V gene are SGDLS and YYNGEE. Trimming removed 0 bases from V and 7 bases from J; junction bases left unmatched: 10. The CDR3 extends over 17 amino acids. The CDR3 reads CASSVEMVTSGRNEQFF. The CDR3 nucleotides read TGTGCCAGCAGCGTAGAGATGGTGACTAGCGGGCGGAATGAGCAGTTCTTC. Full variable domain (rest looked up from reference TRBV9 and TRBJ2-1): DSGVTQTPKHLITATGQRVTLRCSPRSGDLSVYWYQQSLDQGLQFLIQYYNGEERAKGNILERFSAQQFPDLHSELNLSSLELGDSALYFCASSVEMVTSGRNEQFFGPGTRLTVL.

This clone has a single count. This rearrangement joins TRBV18 to TRBJ1-5; 8 bases align to TRBD1. From germline, CDR1 is KGHSH and CDR2 LQKENI. With V trimmed by 6 bases and J by 5 bases, 9 bases remained unmatched. This CDR3 has 15 amino acids. CDR3 sequence: CASSPGQGTHQPQHF. CDR3 in DNA: TGTGCCAGCTCGCCCGGACAGGGAACCCATCAGCCCCAGCATTTT.

The V call is TRBV9, the J call TRBJ2-7, with 7 bases fitting TRBD1. V was clipped by 4 bases and J by 3 bases; unmatched bases: 7. CDR1 SGDLS and CDR2 YYNGEE come from the germline V gene. This CDR3 has 14 amino acids. CDR3 in DNA: TGTGCCAGCAGCCCCAGGACAGGAGACTACGAGCAGTACTTC. Translation gives CASSPRTGDYEQYF.

Of note for this clone: This same CDR3 is encoded by further DNA sequences in the sample. This chain connects TRBV5-1 to TRBJ2-7; D is possibly TRBD1 (7 bases). The length of the CDR3 is 13 residues. CDR1 is SGHRS and CDR2 is YFSETQ in the germline V gene. V was trimmed by 2 bases and J by 6 bases, leaving 12 bases between them. The CDR3 here is CASSLGQGGEQYF. DNA for the CDR3: TGCGCCAGCAGCTTAGGGCAGGGGGGCGAGCAGTACTTC.

The rearrangement uses TRBV7-9 and TRBJ2-7, with a possible D match to TRBD1 (6 bases). With 4 bases removed from V and 2 bases from J, the gap between germline ends came to 12 bases. CDR3 length: 14 residues. CDR1 is SEHNR and CDR2 is FQNEAQ in the germline V gene (reference sequence). CDR3 sequence reads: CASSSATGPYEQYF. The CDR3 region has the DNA TGTGCCAGCAGCTCCGCGACAGGCCCCTACGAGCAGTACTTC. Full variable domain (rest looked up from reference TRBV7-9 and TRBJ2-7): DTGVSQNPRHKITKRGQNVTFRCDPISEHNRLYWYRQTLGQGPEFLTYFQNEAQLEKSRLLSDRFSAERPKGSFSTLEIQRTEQGDSAMYLCASSSATGPYEQYFGPGTRLTVT.

This clone was seen only once. The chain couples TRBV5-1 to TRBJ1-1; TRBD1 might be the D (6 bases). The CDR3 runs to 15 residues. Germline CDR1 SGHRS, CDR2 YFSETQ. Trimming pared 4 bases from V and 1 base from J, leaving 14 bases between. CDR3 coding DNA: TGCGCCAGCAGCCATTCGGACAGACCGAACACTGAAGCTTTCTTT. It is translated as CASSHSDRPNTEAFF.

V and J are TRBV18 and TRBJ2-7; TRBD1 matches at 7 bases. Unmatched junction bases numbered 9, after V lost 5 bases and J lost 2 bases. The CDR3 runs 15 residues. The germline CDR1 and CDR2 sequences are KGHSH and LQKENI. CDR3 residues: CASSAVGDSTYEQYF. The CDR3 DNA follows: TGTGCCAGCTCAGCCGTCGGGGACAGCACCTACGAGCAGTACTTC.

The chain carries TRBV7-3 and TRBJ2-1, with D possibly being TRBD2 (6 bases). V was cut by 5 bases and J by 5 bases, with 10 bases left in between. The CDR3 consists of 13 residues. CDR1 is SGHTA and CDR2 is FQGTGA in the germline V gene. The CDR3 is CASSAGPNNEQFF. In nucleotides, the CDR3 is TGTGCCAGCAGCGCGGGACCAAACAATGAGCAGTTCTTC.

The V and J genes are TRBV12-5 and TRBJ2-7, with TRBD2 as a possible D gene (5 bases). There are 13 residues in the CDR3. The ends were cut back, 3 bases at V and 5 bases at J, with 11 bases in the middle. Germline V gene sequence: CDR1 LGHNT, CDR2 FRNRAP. In DNA form, the CDR3 reads TGTGCTAGTGGTTTCAGCGAGGGCCACGAGCAGTACTTC. It specifies CASGFSEGHEQYF.

CDR3 in amino acids: CASSSAGTVSEQYF. The CDR3 coding sequence is TGTGCCAGCAGTTCGGCCGGGACAGTAAGCGAGCAGTACTTC. This rearrangement joins TRBV6-5 to TRBJ2-7; TRBD1 aligns across 7 bases. CDR3 length: 14 residues. Germline V CDR1 and CDR2: MNHEY, SVGAGI. V dropped 4 bases and J dropped 6; count of bases not matched to a gene: 9.